This record covers a single TCR beta chain. The record originates from a study of response to subunit inactivated influenza vaccine. The germline V gene encodes CDR1 LGHNA and CDR2 YSLEER. V was pared by 1 base and J by 3 bases, with 9 bases between. The CDR3 sequence is 14 residues long. TCRdb analysed the RT-PCR reads with MiXCR anew, one entry per CDR3 protein. The repertoire holds a few hundred thousand distinct CDR3 sequences, with approximately 14% as singletons. The receptor comes from a man aged 50 to 59 who received an inactivated influenza vaccine. The V and J genes are TRBV4-3 and TRBJ2-5, with D possibly TRBD2 on 6 matching bases. Sample: PBMCs from blood, taken 12 days after vaccination. The CDR3 spells CASSQGLDKETQYF. In DNA, the CDR3 is TGCGCCAGCAGCCAAGGACTAGACAAAGAGACCCAGTACTTC.